This note documents a single T cell receptor beta chain sequence. Germline lookup yields CDR1 SGHRS and CDR2 YFSETQ. The V gene end was trimmed by 3 bases and the J gene end by 0 bases; junction bases not matched to a gene: 6. CDR3 length: 16 amino acids. In the original analysis: By means of reference gene primer amplification, nucleated cell counts were estimated. TCRdb's table, derived via immunoSEQ multiplex PCR, lists solely in-frame clones and lacks some. The V and J calls and clone size are taken from that table; D and trimming were inferred from the DNA. The data show some 200,000 clones, approximately 88% seen once. Assignment of participants to cohorts was predicated upon participant-reported clinical history. Recovered status applied to Cohort 3 donors who had two consecutive negative PCRs. It also applied to those with clearance or with symptom resolution. The record originates from a study of blood T cell repertoires in COVID-19. Study as a whole: T cells, B-cell-depleted T cells, or PBMCs provided the cDNA or gDNA that served as material.

The material sequenced was PBMCs or T cells enriched from blood (not recorded which). The chain joins TRBV5-1 to TRBJ1-3; 7 bases are shared with TRBD1. The receptor comes from a woman under 30 who had recovered from COVID-19. CDR3 residues: CASSSTGQRSGNTIYF. CDR3 DNA sequence: TGCGCCAGCAGCTCGACGGGACAGCGCTCTGGAAACACCATATATTTT.